The TCR beta chain described here comes from a study of human T cells and chemical hapten exposure. About the research overall: The patch tests put 0.01% DPC on the skin of the upper back and were read 6 days later. TCR yield per sample varied, mainly due to pooled library volumes.

Time point of the sample: patch test 2, 6 weeks after DPC sensitization. Treatment meaning: therapeutic diphenylcyclopropenone sensitization with weekly scalp DPC. This clonotype was seen many times. The antigen is unknown. Points from the study as a whole: Expanded TCRs produced significantly more large CDR3 similarity clusters than controls did.

TCRdb re-derived calls from the RACE reads in MiXCR, one entry per CDR3 protein. The sample records 350,000 to 400,000 distinct CDR3 sequences, roughly 6.3% being singletons. The sequence derives from a woman under 30 with alopecia areata. Some clones in this sample may be carry-over from other donors' samples. The source material was whole blood, sampled in connection with sensitization to the hapten diphenylcyclopropenone (DPC).

CDR3 sequence: CASRSPGLSSYEQYF. CDR3 nucleotides: TGTGCCAGCAGATCCCCGGGCCTTAGCTCCTACGAGCAGTACTTC. The chain uses TRBV6-4 and TRBJ2-7; D is unclear. CDR3 length equals 15 residues. Germline values: CDR1 MRHNA, CDR2 SNTAGT. The V and J ends lost 6 bases and 0 bases respectively, with 15 bases between them.